What follows describes a single T cell receptor beta chain. This CDR3 has 15 residues. Trimming removed 1 base at V and 2 bases at J, with 9 bases between. The germline V gene has CDR1 LNHDA and CDR2 SQIVND (reference sequence). The entry originates in a study of cytomegalovirus exposure and HLA in healthy donors. PCR primers comprised 60 Vbeta and 13 Jbeta primers. Produced via immunoSEQ multiplex PCR; TCRdb's table is partial and in-frame only. The repertoire holds roughly 110,000 clones, with around three quarters as singletons. Specimen: PBMCs. The origin of this receptor is a woman aged 50 to 60 in good health and CMV-seropositive. The chain has TRBV19 and TRBJ1-5; D might be TRBD1 (6 bases). The CDR3 loop reads CASSIVAGGNQPQHF. CDR3 nucleotides: TGTGCCAGTAGTATAGTGGCAGGGGGCAATCAGCCCCAGCATTTT.